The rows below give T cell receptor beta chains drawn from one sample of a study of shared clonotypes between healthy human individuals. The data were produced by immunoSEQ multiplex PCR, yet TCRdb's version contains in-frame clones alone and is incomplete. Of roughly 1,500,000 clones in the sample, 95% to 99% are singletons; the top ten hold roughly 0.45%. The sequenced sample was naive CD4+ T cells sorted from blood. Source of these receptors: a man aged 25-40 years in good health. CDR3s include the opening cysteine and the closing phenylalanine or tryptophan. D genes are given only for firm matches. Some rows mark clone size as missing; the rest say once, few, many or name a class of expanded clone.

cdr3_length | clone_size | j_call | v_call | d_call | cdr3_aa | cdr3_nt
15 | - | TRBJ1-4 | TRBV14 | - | CASSHSGASDEKLFF | TGTGCCAGCAGCCACTCAGGGGCTTCGGATGAAAAACTGTTTTTT
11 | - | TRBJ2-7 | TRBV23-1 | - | CASRPALEQYF | TGCGCCAGCCGCCCTGCCCTAGAGCAGTACTTC
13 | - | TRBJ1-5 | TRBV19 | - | CASSIPRVQPQHF | TGTGCCAGTAGTATCCCCCGGGTACAGCCCCAGCATTTT
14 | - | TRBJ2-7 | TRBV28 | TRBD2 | CASNENSGIYEQYF | TGTGCCAGCAACGAAAATAGCGGGATTTACGAGCAGTACTTC
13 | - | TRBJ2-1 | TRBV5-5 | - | CASSPGTYNEQFF | TGTGCCAGCAGTCCAGGGACATACAATGAGCAGTTCTTC
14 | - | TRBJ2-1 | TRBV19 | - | CASSPPTRSPEQFF | TGTGCCAGTAGTCCGCCTACTAGGTCCCCTGAGCAGTTCTTC
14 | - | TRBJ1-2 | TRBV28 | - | CASSLYTGIYGYTF | TGTGCCAGCAGTTTATATACAGGCATCTATGGCTACACCTTC
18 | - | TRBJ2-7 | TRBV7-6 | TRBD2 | CASSPSGGYSTGFYEQYF | TGTGCCAGCAGCCCTAGCGGGGGATATTCGACGGGCTTCTACGAGCAGTACTTC
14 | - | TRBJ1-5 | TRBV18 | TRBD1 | CASSPKGGHQPQHF | TGTGCCAGCTCACCAAAAGGGGGCCATCAGCCCCAGCATTTT
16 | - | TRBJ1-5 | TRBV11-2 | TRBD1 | CASSLGTGIGDQPQHF | TGTGCCAGCAGCTTAGGGACAGGGATTGGGGATCAGCCCCAGCATTTT
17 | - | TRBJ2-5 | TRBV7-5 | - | CVRSLARNSGIEETQYF | TGTGTCAGAAGCTTAGCCCGCAATAGCGGGATCGAAGAGACCCAGTACTTC
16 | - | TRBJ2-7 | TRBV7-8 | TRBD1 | CASSSLGGTGLREQYF | TGTGCCAGCAGCTCCCTTGGGGGGACAGGGCTTCGCGAGCAGTACTTC
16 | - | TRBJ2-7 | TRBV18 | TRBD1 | CASSPLDRVSSYEQYF | TGTGCCAGCTCACCATTGGACAGGGTCAGTTCCTACGAGCAGTACTTC
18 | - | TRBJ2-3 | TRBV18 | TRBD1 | CASSPIPLTGVGTDTQYF | TGTGCCAGCTCGCCAATACCACTTACAGGGGTGGGCACAGATACGCAGTATTTT
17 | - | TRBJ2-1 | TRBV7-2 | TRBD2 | CASSFRIAGVRYNEQFF | TGTGCCAGCAGCTTCCGGATAGCGGGAGTGCGGTACAATGAGCAGTTCTTC
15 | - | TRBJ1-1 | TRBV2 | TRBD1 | CASSLLGDRGEEAFF | TGTGCCAGCAGCCTCTTGGGGGACAGGGGAGAGGAAGCTTTCTTT
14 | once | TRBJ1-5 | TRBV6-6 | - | CASSYEQGIKPQHF | TGTGCCAGCAGTTACGAACAGGGCATAAAGCCCCAGCATTTT
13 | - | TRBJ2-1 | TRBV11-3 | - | CASSPGAYNEQFF | TGTGCCAGCAGCCCCGGGGCTTACAATGAGCAGTTCTTC
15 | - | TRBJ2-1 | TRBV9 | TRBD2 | CASSRTGTSNLEQFF | TGTGCCAGCAGCCGTACCGGGACTAGCAATCTTGAGCAGTTCTTC
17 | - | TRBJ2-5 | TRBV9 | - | CASSVSGWGRDQETQYF | TGTGCCAGCAGCGTATCAGGTTGGGGCAGGGACCAAGAGACCCAGTACTTC
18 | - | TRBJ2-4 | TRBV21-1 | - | CASSKALPVGRAKNIQYF | TGTGCCAGCAGCAAAGCCCTCCCTGTCGGCAGGGCCAAAAACATTCAGTACTTC
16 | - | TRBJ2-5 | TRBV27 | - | CASSPYREQGLQTQYF | TGTGCCAGCAGCCCTTACCGGGAACAGGGTTTGCAGACCCAGTACTTC
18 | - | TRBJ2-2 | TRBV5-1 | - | CASSLELRGRLNTGELFF | TGCGCCAGCAGCTTGGAATTGAGGGGAAGGCTGAACACCGGGGAGCTGTTTTTT
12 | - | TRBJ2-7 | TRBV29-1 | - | CSVGRTEYEQYF | TGCAGCGTTGGCCGGACAGAATACGAGCAGTACTTC
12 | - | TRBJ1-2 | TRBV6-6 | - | CASKGENYGYTF | TGTGCCAGCAAGGGTGAGAACTATGGCTACACCTTC
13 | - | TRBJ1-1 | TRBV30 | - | CALKTGRNTEAFF | TGTGCCTTGAAGACAGGACGGAACACTGAAGCTTTCTTT
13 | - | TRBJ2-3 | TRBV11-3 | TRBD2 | CASSSSGADTQYF | TGTGCCAGCAGCTCTAGCGGCGCGGATACGCAGTATTTT
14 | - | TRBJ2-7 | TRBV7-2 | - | CASSFQVFTYEQYF | TGTGCCAGCAGCTTCCAGGTGTTTACCTACGAGCAGTACTTC
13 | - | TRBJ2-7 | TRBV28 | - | CASSPWGGTEQYF | TGTGCCAGCAGTCCTTGGGGGGGGACAGAGCAGTACTTC
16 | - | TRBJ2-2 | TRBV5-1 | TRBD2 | CASSWMVLAGGGELFF | TGCGCCAGCAGCTGGATGGTCCTAGCGGGAGGCGGGGAGCTGTTTTTT
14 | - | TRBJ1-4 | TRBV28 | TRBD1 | CASSPPDRNEKLFF | TGTGCCAGCAGTCCACCGGACAGGAATGAAAAACTGTTTTTT
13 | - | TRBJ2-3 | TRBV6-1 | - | CTRRAAGPDTQYF | TGTACCAGGAGGGCCGCGGGTCCAGATACGCAGTATTTT
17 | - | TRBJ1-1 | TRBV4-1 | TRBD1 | CASSQDDLGQGRTEAFF | TGCGCCAGCAGCCAAGACGATTTAGGACAGGGGAGAACTGAAGCTTTCTTT
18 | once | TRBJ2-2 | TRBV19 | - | CASSLGWALLPNTGELFF | TGTGCCAGTAGTCTAGGTTGGGCCCTCCTACCTAACACCGGGGAGCTGTTTTTT
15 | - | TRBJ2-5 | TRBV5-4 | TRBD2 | CASSQGLAVQKTQYF | TGTGCCAGCAGCCAGGGACTAGCGGTGCAAAAGACCCAGTACTTC
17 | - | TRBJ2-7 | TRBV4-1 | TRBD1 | CASSPTGGQGSSYEQYF | TGCGCCAGCAGCCCTACAGGCGGACAGGGGAGCTCCTACGAGCAGTACTTC
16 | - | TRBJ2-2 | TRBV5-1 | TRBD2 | CASSPTSGLVAGELFF | TGCGCCAGCAGCCCGACTAGCGGTTTGGTGGCCGGGGAGCTGTTTTTT
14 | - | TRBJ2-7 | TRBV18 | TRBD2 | CASSPGTSGSEQYF | TGTGCCAGCTCACCCGGGACTAGCGGGAGCGAGCAGTACTTC
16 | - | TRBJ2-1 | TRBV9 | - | CASSAVGSVGVLEQFF | TGTGCCAGCAGCGCGGTGGGATCCGTCGGTGTTCTTGAGCAGTTCTTC
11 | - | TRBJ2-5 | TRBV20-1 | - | CSTGFRETQYF | TGCAGTACAGGGTTCCGAGAGACCCAGTACTTC
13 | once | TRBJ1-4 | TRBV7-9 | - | CASPGLDGEKLFF | TGTGCCAGCCCTGGTTTGGACGGTGAAAAACTGTTTTTT
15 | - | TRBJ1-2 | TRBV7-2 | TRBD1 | CASSPRDRGRHGYTF | TGTGCCAGCAGCCCCCGGGACAGGGGGCGCCATGGCTACACCTTC
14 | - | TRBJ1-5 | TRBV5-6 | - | CASSSFHSNQPQHF | TGTGCCAGCAGCTCGTTTCATAGCAATCAGCCCCAGCATTTT
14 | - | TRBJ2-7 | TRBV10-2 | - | CASSESRYSYEQYF | TGCGCCAGCAGTGAGTCGAGGTACAGCTACGAGCAGTACTTC
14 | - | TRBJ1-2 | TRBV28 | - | CASSLGQGNYGYTF | TGTGCCAGCAGTTTAGGCCAGGGGAACTATGGCTACACCTTC
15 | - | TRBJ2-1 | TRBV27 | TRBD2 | CASSWVAGSYNEQFF | TGTGCCAGCAGTTGGGTAGCGGGGTCCTACAATGAGCAGTTCTTC
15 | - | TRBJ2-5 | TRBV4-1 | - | CASSQRDLLGETQYF | TGCGCCAGCAGCCAGCGGGACTTACTGGGAGAGACCCAGTACTTC
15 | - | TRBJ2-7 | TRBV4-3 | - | CASSRTGGAAREQYF | TGCGCCAGCAGCCGAACTGGGGGGGCGGCCCGCGAGCAGTACTTC
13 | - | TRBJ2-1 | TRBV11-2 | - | CASSLDFLTEQFF | TGTGCCAGCAGCTTGGACTTCTTAACTGAGCAGTTCTTC
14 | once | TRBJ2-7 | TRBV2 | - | CASTHNRVPYEQYF | TGTGCCAGCACTCACAACAGGGTTCCCTACGAGCAGTACTTC
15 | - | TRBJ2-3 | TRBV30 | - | CAWSGGGGSTDTQYF | TGTGCCTGGAGTGGGGGTGGCGGTAGCACAGATACGCAGTATTTT
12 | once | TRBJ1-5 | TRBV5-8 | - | CASSRLGQPQHF | TGTGCCAGCAGCCGATTGGGGCAGCCCCAGCATTTT
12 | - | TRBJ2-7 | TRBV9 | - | CASSLGVGEQYF | TGTGCCAGCAGTTTGGGGGTGGGCGAGCAGTACTTC
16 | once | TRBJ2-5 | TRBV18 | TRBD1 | CASSPLFGTAQETQYF | TGTGCCAGCTCACCACTATTCGGGACAGCGCAAGAGACCCAGTACTTC
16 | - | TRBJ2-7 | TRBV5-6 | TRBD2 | CASSTRWAGLAFEQYF | TGTGCCAGCAGCACCAGGTGGGCGGGACTAGCATTCGAGCAGTACTTC
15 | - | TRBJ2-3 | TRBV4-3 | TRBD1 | CASSTYQGDTDTQYF | TGCGCCAGCAGCACCTACCAGGGGGACACAGATACGCAGTATTTT
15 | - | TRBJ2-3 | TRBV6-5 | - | CASSLTGSGSDTQYF | TGTGCCAGCAGTCTGACAGGTTCAGGGTCGGATACGCAGTATTTT
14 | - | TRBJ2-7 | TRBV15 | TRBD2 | CATSASGSFYEQYF | TGTGCCACCTCGGCTAGCGGGAGTTTCTACGAGCAGTACTTC
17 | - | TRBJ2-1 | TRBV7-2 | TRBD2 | CASSFSLAGGPHNEQFF | TGTGCCAGCAGCTTCTCCCTAGCGGGAGGGCCTCACAATGAGCAGTTCTTC
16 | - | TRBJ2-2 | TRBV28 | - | CASSSPGTPVTGELFF | TGTGCCAGCAGTTCCCCCGGGACACCCGTCACCGGGGAGCTGTTTTTT